This T cell receptor (beta chain) was sequenced in a study of T cells in narcolepsy. At the level of the study: Healthy controls were enrolled alongside patients with narcolepsy type 1 or type 2.

Trimming took 2 bases from V and 2 from J, leaving 10 bases between them. This CDR3 region has 14 residues. Per germline, CDR1 SGHTA and CDR2 FQGNSA. Assay used: immunoSEQ multiplex PCR; TCRdb lists only in-frame clones, some missing. This table has 25,000 to 35,000 clones, over 80% appearing once. This clone was seen once. The sample comprised CD45RA- memory CD4+ T cells from PBMCs. The rearrangement links TRBV7-2 to TRBJ2-7, with TRBD1 as a possible D gene (6 bases). The sequence came from a human donor with narcolepsy. The chain's CDR3 is CASSLLQGPYEQYF. In DNA, the CDR3 is TGTGCCAGCAGCTTATTACAGGGCCCCTACGAGCAGTACTTC.